The clone carrying this T cell receptor (beta chain) has only a few counts. Its antigen remains unknown. Assay: immunoSEQ multiplex PCR; the TCRdb copy retains only in-frame clones and omits some. Among over 80,000 clones listed, approximately 90% were seen once. Losses at the gene ends were 2 bases for V and 3 bases for J; bases not matched to a gene: 8. This CDR3 has 16 residues. Looked up from germline, CDR1 is SGHRS and CDR2 is YFSETQ. This entry is derived from a study of OX40 agonist ivuxolimab in advanced cancers. Across the study: The study reported partial responses in three patients: one hepatocellular carcinoma, two cutaneous melanoma.

Overall study findings and caveats: Among the least clonally expanded were partial responders at 0.1-3.0 mg/kg.

This rearrangement joins TRBV5-1 to TRBJ2-7; 10 nucleotides align to TRBD2. The material was CD4+ or CD8+ T cells sorted from blood, obtained in a trial of the OX40 agonist ivuxolimab. The clonotype comes from an adult with an advanced solid tumor such as melanoma, head and neck, liver or kidney cancer. The CDR3 DNA reads TGCGCCAGCAGCTTCCTTTATCCTAGCGGGAGCTACGAGCAGTACTTC. Its protein is CASSFLYPSGSYEQYF.